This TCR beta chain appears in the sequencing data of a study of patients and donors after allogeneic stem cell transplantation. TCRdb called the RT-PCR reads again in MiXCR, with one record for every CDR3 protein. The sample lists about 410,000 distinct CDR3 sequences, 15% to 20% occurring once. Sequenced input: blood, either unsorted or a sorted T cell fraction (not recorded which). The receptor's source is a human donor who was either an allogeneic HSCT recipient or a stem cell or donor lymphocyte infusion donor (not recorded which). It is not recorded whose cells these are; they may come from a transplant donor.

The CDR3 protein is CSARVGGLAGGIYNEQFF. CDR3 nucleotides: TGCAGTGCTAGAGTCGGAGGACTAGCGGGGGGAATATACAATGAGCAGTTCTTC. The chain joins TRBV20-1 to TRBJ2-1; 14 bases map to TRBD2. Trimming took 1 base from V and 4 from J; bases not matched to a gene: 9. Per germline, CDR1 DFQATT and CDR2 SNEGSKA (reference sequence). CDR3 length: 18 amino acids.